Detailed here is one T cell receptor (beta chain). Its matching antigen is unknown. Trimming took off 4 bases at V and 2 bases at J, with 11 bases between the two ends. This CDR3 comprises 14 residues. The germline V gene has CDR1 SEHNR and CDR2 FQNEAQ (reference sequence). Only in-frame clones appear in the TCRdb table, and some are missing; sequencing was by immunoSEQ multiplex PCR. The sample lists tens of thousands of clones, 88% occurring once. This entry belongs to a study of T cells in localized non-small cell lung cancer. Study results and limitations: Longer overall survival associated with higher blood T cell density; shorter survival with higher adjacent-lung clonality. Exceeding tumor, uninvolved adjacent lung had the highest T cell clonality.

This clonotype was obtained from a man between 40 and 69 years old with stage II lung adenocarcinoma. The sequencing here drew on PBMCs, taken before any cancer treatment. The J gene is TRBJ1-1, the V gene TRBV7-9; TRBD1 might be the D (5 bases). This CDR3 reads CASSYEGRNTEAFF. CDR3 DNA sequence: TGTGCCAGCAGCTATGAGGGGCGTAACACTGAAGCTTTCTTT.